These 8 T cell receptor beta chains were all obtained from the same sample, sequenced in a study of regulatory T cells in long-lasting Graves disease. For TCR beta, libraries came from iRepertoire HTBI primers and Arm-PCR of CDR3 regions. TCRdb fed the multiplex PCR reads into MiXCR, producing one record per CDR3 protein. This sample yields approximately 230,000 distinct CDR3 sequences, of which 15% to 20% are seen a single time; roughly 23% belongs to the top ten. Time point of the sample: newly diagnosed GD, antithyroid drugs for less than 3 months. The TCR library was made from RNA extracted from PBMCs. This material consisted of peripheral blood mononuclear cells (PBMCs), taken at new diagnosis, from a patient treated with antithyroid drugs. The receptors originated from a female donor with Graves disease.

This clonotype was seen at least ten times. The chain employs TRBV9 and TRBJ2-2; D perhaps matches TRBD2 (6 bases). The CDR3 loop spans 16 amino acids. Germline CDR1 is SGDLS and CDR2 is YYNGEE. V lost 2 bases and J lost 5, with 16 bases in between. The CDR3 region has the DNA TGTGCCAGCAGCGTTCCTTCCGGGAGCGGAACCGGGGAGCTGTTTTTT. This codes for CASSVPSGSGTGELFF.

This clonotype came up many times. The chain joins TRBV25-1 to TRBJ2-1; the match to TRBD2 covers 9 bases. This CDR3 has 17 residues. V trimming: 5 bases; J trimming: 2 bases; junction bases outside the gene matches: 10. Germline V gene lookup returns CDR1 MGHDK and CDR2 SYGVNS. DNA for the CDR3: TGTGCCAGCAGTCGACTAGCGGATGGTCCTACCTACAATGAGCAGTTCTTC. Its protein is CASSRLADGPTYNEQFF.

Ten or more counts support this clonotype. V usage is TRBV2 and J usage is TRBJ2-7; D gene ambiguous. This CDR3 has 12 amino acids. Trimming stripped 4 bases from V and 6 bases from J, with 10 bases between. From germline, CDR1 is SNHLY and CDR2 FYNNEI. This CDR3 reads CASSVTGVEQYF. The CDR3 nucleotides read TGTGCCAGCAGTGTAACTGGGGTCGAGCAGTACTTC. Together with reference TRBV2 and TRBJ2-7, the CDR3 gives the full variable domain: EPEVTQTPSHQVTQMGQEVILRCVPISNHLYFYWYRQILGQKVEFLVSFYNNEISEKSEIFDDQFSVERPDGSNFTLKIRSTKLEDSAMYFCASSVTGVEQYFGPGTRLTVT.

The sample holds many counts of this clonotype. The V gene is TRBV30, the J gene TRBJ2-7, with 9 bases aligning to TRBD2. The J segment lost 3 bases and the V segment lost 2 bases, leaving 5 bases of the junction unmatched. The CDR3 totals 14 residues. Germline V gene sequence: CDR1 GTSNPN, CDR2 SVGIG (reference sequence). In DNA, the CDR3 is TGTGCCTGGAGTCCAGGACTAGCGAACTACGAGCAGTACTTC. The encoded protein is CAWSPGLANYEQYF.

This clonotype was found many times. V and J are TRBV28 and TRBJ1-1, with D perhaps matching TRBD1 (5 bases). The V end lost 5 bases, the J end lost 3 bases, and 13 bases lay between the germline ends. The CDR3 covers 14 residues. CDR1 is MDHEN, CDR2 SYDVKM, per germline. The CDR3 region has the DNA TGTGCCAGCAGTGATCAGGGTCTGGACACTGAAGCTTTCTTT. Translating it yields CASSDQGLDTEAFF.

This clonotype was detected many times. V is TRBV18 and J is TRBJ2-3; D not certain. The CDR3 has 15 amino acids. V was shortened by 3 bases and J by 1 base, with 11 bases between the two germline ends. Germline V gene lookup returns CDR1 KGHSH and CDR2 LQKENI. The chain's CDR3 is CASSPRIVGTDTQYF. The CDR3 region has the DNA TGTGCCAGCTCACCGCGGATTGTAGGCACAGATACGCAGTATTTT.

Ten or more counts support this clonotype. This chain uses TRBV11-2 with TRBJ2-6; a possible D gene is TRBD1 (6 bases). The CDR3 spans 15 residues. Trimming took 5 bases from V and 0 from J, leaving 8 bases between them. Germline loops: CDR1 SGHAT, CDR2 FQNNGV. The chain's CDR3 is CASSQDSSGANVLTF. The CDR3 DNA follows: TGTGCCAGCAGCCAGGACAGCTCTGGGGCCAACGTCCTGACTTTC.

This clonotype was counted between two and nine times. The gene calls are TRBV6-6 and TRBJ2-7; D uncertain. The CDR3 is 12 amino acids. The germline gives CDR1 MNHNY, CDR2 SVGAGI (reference sequence). V was cut by 0 bases and J by 3 bases, with 3 bases left in between. The CDR3 nucleotides are TGTGCCAGCAGTTACTCGTACTACGAGCAGTACTTC. It codes for CASSYSYYEQYF.